This passage covers 3 T cell receptor beta chains from one sample sequenced in a study of radiation and T cells in renal cell carcinoma. Libraries were prepared by immunoSEQ multiplex PCR; TCRdb keeps only in-frame clonotypes and omits some of them. This table has around 160,000 clones, roughly nine tenths appearing once. Time point of the sample: baseline pretreatment blood. Treatment reported: 15 Gy SBRT to primary tumor, nephrectomy 4 weeks later. The sequenced sample was blood, obtained from a patient whose treatment included radiotherapy and nephrectomy. These receptors originate from a woman in her seventies with renal cell carcinoma.

The chain has TRBV7-9 and TRBJ1-1; D is ambiguous. V shed 5 bases and J shed 1 base, with 14 bases lying between them. CDR1 SEHNR and CDR2 FQNEAQ come from the germline V gene (reference sequence). CDR3 length: 15 amino acids. The CDR3 nucleotides are TGTGCCAGCAGCCGATTGGACTACCCGAACACTGAAGCTTTCTTT. Translation gives CASSRLDYPNTEAFF.

This clone has a single count. The J gene is TRBJ1-2, the V gene TRBV28; D not certain. V was pared by 6 bases and J by 4 bases, with 12 bases between. This CDR3 is 13 amino acids long. From germline, CDR1 is MDHEN and CDR2 SYDVKM. The DNA for the CDR3 is TGTGCCAGCAGCTCCGACACCCCCTATGGCTACACCTTC. Encoded protein: CASSSDTPYGYTF.

The chain joins TRBV19 to TRBJ2-5, with D unresolved. Trimming stripped 1 base from V and 5 bases from J, with 5 bases between. This CDR3 contains 12 residues. Germline V lookup: CDR1 LNHDA, CDR2 SQIVND (reference sequence). CDR3: CASSIGLETQYF. The CDR3 region has the DNA TGTGCCAGTAGTATAGGACTGGAGACCCAGTACTTC.